This TCR beta chain derives from a study of blood T cells in healthy people across ages (dated by TCRdb to 2015 to 2017). At the level of the whole study: In model experiments, roughly one uniquely barcoded TCR beta cDNA molecule per two T cells was captured by template switching. To track age-related changes in TCR beta repertoire diversity, the study relied on deep sequencing normalized with unique cDNA molecular identifiers. The donors were split into four age groups: young (average about 16 years), middle-aged (39), aged (around 67) and long-lived (under 90). Using the same blood draw, the study looked at two additional independent replicas of 1 million unique cDNA reads for two donors, one aged 18 to 30 and the other aged 80 or older.

The CDR3, cysteine through phenylalanine, is 16 amino acids long. Only CDR3 DNA is held: 48 bases, read in frame from base 1. From a lookup of the germline V gene, CDR1 and CDR2 are SGHVS and FQNEAQ. Ends trimmed: V by 3 bases, J by 2 bases; bases unmatched to a gene: 5. The donors were under 40 Caucasian individuals from Russia, aged roughly 6 to 90 years, who were systemically healthy. Each donor gave ten milliliters of peripheral blood, drawn into EDTA-treated Vacutainer tubes. Ficoll-Paque density-gradient centrifugation was used to isolate PBMCs, with at least 6.5 million per sample. Total RNA, at least 6 micrograms per sample, was extracted from PBMCs with Trizol reagent. The percentages of naive CD45RAhigh/CD27high T cells were determined by flow cytometry on a PBMC aliquot from every donor. The library relied on 5' RACE. TCRdb lists the instrument as Illumina HiSeq 2500. A second PCR of about 7 to 12 cycles was performed with a sample-barcoded 5' primer and a J-beta primer mix. A unique molecular identifier was introduced onto each TCR beta cDNA molecule by a template-switch 5' adaptor carrying 12 random nucleotides. Each sample yielded at least 2.5 million CDR3-containing paired-end reads. First-strand cDNA synthesis was performed from all RNA using the Mint cDNA synthesis kit, with priming by a TRBC-specific oligonucleotide. All cDNA was treated with uracil-DNA glycosylase and then went through a first 18-cycle PCR with the universal primers M1SS and BC2_uni_R. As for the authors' bioinformatics: For normalization, 1 million high-quality reads, each with a distinct molecular identifier, were randomly selected from each sample. Instead of being binned into consensus sequences, reads that shared molecular identifiers were thrown out. MiTCR, run with a Q25 quality threshold and the strictest error-elimination algorithm, handled CDR3 identification, clonotype clustering and error correction. A nonparametric unseen species model using Euler transformation provided a lower-bound estimate of total TCR beta diversity. The public reads were reprocessed in TCRdb via fastp at Q25 and MiXCR, keeping in-frame beta chains. Every CDR3 protein is listed once, alongside the most common genes and DNA of its rows. The V and J calls here are based on TCRdb, not the publication. The sample profile shows about 570,000 distinct CDR3 sequences; about 27% of them were found once. The ten largest clones represent roughly 3.5% of the sample.

This clonotype was recorded only once. What this receptor recognizes is not known. No base-level quality is on record; no much larger clone is a single base apart. Overall study results and their limits: Donor CMV infection status was unknown, potentially confounding age-related changes in expanded clonotypes. Observed TCR beta diversity per million T cells fell roughly linearly with age, and a significant reduction was already apparent by age around 39. The long-lived group showed more naive CD4+ T cells, fewer expanded clones and increased TCR diversity than the aged group, suggesting age selection. The percentage of naive T cells measured by flow cytometry correlated strongly with observed TCR beta diversity. Total diversity estimates from one million sequenced T cells were considered lower bounds and underestimates. Since profiling was done on bulk unsorted PBMCs, naive and antigen-experienced compartments could not be conclusively compared.

The data were also submitted as part of a second study, on T cells of mothers and their children. As described in the second report: Nine systemically healthy Caucasian individuals served as donors, namely three mothers together with their six children. cDNA synthesis consumed the entire amount of extracted RNA, loaded at around 1.5 ug RNA in each 15 ul reaction. In the second PCR, sample barcodes and 2-4 random nucleotides were introduced via the M1S primer. Each mother yielded over 9.5 million TCR beta CDR3 reads and each child 2.5 million to 3 million reads. In both related and unrelated pairs, thymic selection shapes the output of TCR recombination in a similar way, with inherited differences having only a minor effect. Normalized repertoire overlap in related mother-child pairs was always slightly higher than in unrelated mother-child pairs, but the difference was never significant. Persistent microchimeric T cell clones were not detected, at a sensitivity of 85 to 100 clones per million clonotypes. The study used deep NGS to compare TCR beta repertoires of mothers and children, seeking features distinguishing related mother-child pairs from unrelated individuals. Mothers averaged about 40 +/- 4 years of age and children averaged about 10 +/- 4 years. Libraries were sequenced on Illumina HiSeq 2000 with 100+100 nt paired-end reads after adapter ligation with NEBNext reagents. Mother and child libraries were prepared a month apart and sequenced in separate runs to prevent cross-contamination. For each donor, somewhere between roughly 500,000 and 2,100,000 distinct TCR beta clonotypes were identified. Naive TCR beta clonotypes were estimated from low-frequency clonotypes matched to each donor's FACS-determined naive share, without sorting.

Sequencing was done on a sample of blood. The sequence derives from a boy younger than 10 in good health. Recombination joined TRBV7-8 with TRBJ2-7; the central 12 bases match TRBD2. The CDR3 region has the sequence CASSFNRLAGAYEQYF. The DNA is as follows: TGTGCCAGCAGCTTTAACCGACTAGCGGGGGCCTACGAGCAGTACTTC.